These T cell receptor beta chains were read from a single sample in a study of CD8+ T cells in alopecia areata. The repertoire was sequenced with immunoSEQ multiplex PCR; TCRdb's copy has only in-frame clones and lacks some. The sample includes roughly 100,000 clones, about 58% of them seen just once. This material consisted of CD8+ T cells sorted from blood, taken at week 4, from a patient treated with tofacitinib. The receptors here all came from a human donor with alopecia areata. Each CDR3 is given without its conserved first and last residue. Size values are once, few and many counts, or a class for expanded clones, and some rows have none.

cdr3_aa j_call v_call clone_size cdr3_length
ATSEGTGVSEAF TRBJ1-1 TRBV15 . 12
SAQTSVTGELF TRBJ2-2 TRBV29-1 . 11
ASRTESSGANVLT TRBJ2-6 TRBV27 . 13
ASSLQRGRSYNEQF TRBJ2-1 TRBV27 . 14
AGRSGTSTDTQY TRBJ2-3 TRBV4-1 . 12
ASSLDPTFSYEQY TRBJ2-7 TRBV5-6 many 13
ASSRGGGNTEAF TRBJ1-1 TRBV27 . 12
ASSYGTGGTGELF TRBJ2-2 TRBV6-5 . 13
SVDFMNTEAF TRBJ1-1 TRBV29-1 . 10
ASSLAGVSQDEQF TRBJ2-1 TRBV19 few 13
AWSVSGFGEQY TRBJ2-7 TRBV30 once 11
ASSSNRDTNQPQH TRBJ1-5 TRBV7-9 . 13
ANKHIACGGGNRMNTEAF TRBJ1-1 TRBV23-1 . 18
ASSMGTTYEQY TRBJ2-7 TRBV19 once 11
ASSLAETDNSPLH TRBJ1-6 TRBV7-6 once 13
SARTDNQPQH TRBJ1-5 TRBV29-1 few 10
SGGDRFSYNEQF TRBJ2-1 TRBV29-1 . 12
ASSSRLVETQY TRBJ2-5 TRBV27 . 11
ASSPDRSQETQY TRBJ2-5 TRBV7-9 . 12
ASSWDLTDTQY TRBJ2-3 TRBV6-5 . 11
ASSYSSSATDTQY TRBJ2-3 TRBV6-5 . 13
SVVLAEFSYEQY TRBJ2-7 TRBV29-1 . 12
ASSLVGFGLSAEAF TRBJ1-1 TRBV27 . 14
SVEEGVEWAKNIQY TRBJ2-4 TRBV29-1 few 14
ASSPRTGFYEQY TRBJ2-7 TRBV27 . 12
ASSLVSGGPQIFYEQY TRBJ2-7 TRBV5-1 few 16
ASSRLAGEQETQY TRBJ2-5 TRBV11-2 . 13
ATSRDLLGRTEAF TRBJ1-1 TRBV15 . 13
ASSLAGADEAF TRBJ1-1 TRBV27 . 11
ASSLGTGSDGYT TRBJ1-2 TRBV5-6 . 12
ASSYNPEQGYYGYT TRBJ1-2 TRBV6-5 . 14
AWQLGAHTEAF TRBJ1-1 TRBV30 . 11
ASSKSQGLMVDTQY TRBJ2-3 TRBV7-2 . 14
ASSFLDRGGEELF TRBJ2-2 TRBV13 . 13
ASSATSGGVSETQY TRBJ2-5 TRBV7-9 many 14
ASSLSGTGTKQY TRBJ2-7 TRBV5-6 . 12
ASSGQGTGELF TRBJ2-2 TRBV9 . 11
AISESSTGGLSEAF TRBJ1-1 TRBV10-3 . 14
ASSLFSGAIQETQY TRBJ2-5 TRBV27 few 14
SVEAGEETQY TRBJ2-5 TRBV29-1 . 10
ASSVPPGGATDTQY TRBJ2-3 TRBV7-6 . 14
AWSVGGRDTEAF TRBJ1-1 TRBV30 . 12
ASSDGLAGAGSYNEQF TRBJ2-1 TRBV5-6 . 16
ASSQDGAGRNEQF TRBJ2-1 TRBV4-3 once 13
ASSPLAGSEDTQY TRBJ2-3 TRBV27 few 13
ASSPLDRGGYEQY TRBJ2-7 TRBV7-8 once 13